The following is a T cell receptor (beta chain) sequence with its context. This CDR3 comprises 15 residues. The J segment lost 3 bases and the V segment lost 4 bases, leaving 5 bases of the junction unmatched. Germline loops: CDR1 MNHEY, CDR2 SVGAGI. Only in-frame clones appear in the TCRdb table, and some are missing; sequencing was by immunoSEQ multiplex PCR. Of some 250,000 clones in the sample, roughly nine tenths were seen once. This entry comes from a study of blood T cell repertoires in COVID-19. This sequence was found in a human donor in a cohort exposed to, infected with or recovered from COVID-19 (not recorded which). The donor label of this sample is uncertain. The rearrangement uses TRBV6-5 and TRBJ1-4; 7 bases are a match to TRBD1. The sequencing input was PBMCs or T cells enriched from blood (not recorded which). The CDR3 here is CASSSWTGSNEKLFF. The CDR3 DNA reads TGTGCCAGCAGTTCTTGGACAGGTTCTAATGAAAAACTGTTTTTT.